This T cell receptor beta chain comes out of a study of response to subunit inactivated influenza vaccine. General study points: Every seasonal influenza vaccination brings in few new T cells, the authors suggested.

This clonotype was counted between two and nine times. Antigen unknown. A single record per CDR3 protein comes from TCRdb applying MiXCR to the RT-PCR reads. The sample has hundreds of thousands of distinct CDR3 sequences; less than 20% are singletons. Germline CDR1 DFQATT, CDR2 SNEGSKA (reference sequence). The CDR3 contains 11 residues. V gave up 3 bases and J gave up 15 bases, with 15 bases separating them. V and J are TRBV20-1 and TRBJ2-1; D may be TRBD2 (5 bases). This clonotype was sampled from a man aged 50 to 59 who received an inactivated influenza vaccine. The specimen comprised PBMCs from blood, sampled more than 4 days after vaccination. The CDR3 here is CSASGPGIRFF. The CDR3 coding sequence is TGCAGTGCTAGTGGCCCCGGGATTCGGTTCTTC.